Listed below are T cell receptor beta chains from one sample, sequenced in a study of T cells after yellow fever vaccination. TCRdb used MiXCR to reprocess the 5' RACE reads, holding one entry per CDR3 protein. The profile covers under 250,000 distinct CDR3 sequences, with about 7% appearing a single time and more than 0.8% taken by the ten largest. Sequencing used CD4+ T cells sorted from PBMCs, obtained 15 days after the yellow fever booster vaccination. These receptor sequences come from a man aged 30 to 45 who received the YFV17D yellow fever vaccine. The conserved cysteine and the conserved F or W are not part of the CDR3 here. A D gene is named only where the DNA matches it firmly.

J: TRBJ2-1
D: TRBD2
V: TRBV29-1
CDR3: SALGTSESYNEQF

J: TRBJ1-5
D: -
V: TRBV20-1
CDR3: SARAGRSNQPQH

J: TRBJ2-1
D: TRBD1
V: TRBV5-1
CDR3: ASSSGQGANEQF

J: TRBJ2-7
D: -
V: TRBV10-3
CDR3: AISESTDYEQY

J: TRBJ2-2
D: -
V: TRBV28
CDR3: ASTPGSPSTGELF

J: TRBJ2-5
D: -
V: TRBV29-1
CDR3: SSLGQGTETQY

J: TRBJ2-2
D: -
V: TRBV5-1
CDR3: ASSLGPGGSTGELF

J: TRBJ2-2
D: TRBD1
V: TRBV12-3/TRBV12-4
CDR3: ASSIRGRAGELF

J: TRBJ2-5
D: TRBD1
V: TRBV15
CDR3: ATSTGVQETQY

J: TRBJ1-1
D: -
V: TRBV6-5
CDR3: ASSYPGQNTEAF